What follows are 2 T cell receptor beta chains derived from one specimen sequenced in a study of Tregs in tolerant kidney transplant recipients. Related graft donors supplied nonmyeloablative bone marrow transplants, and mixed chimerism was transient. Method: immunoSEQ multiplex PCR; TCRdb's copy keeps in-frame clones and lacks some. The repertoire table contains 30,000 to 40,000 clones. The sample was CD4+ T cells from blood (PBMCs), taken 24 months after the transplant. These receptors all stem from a human patient who received a combined kidney and bone marrow transplant. Some T cells may trace back to the graft donor.

To note about this clone: The observed sequence ends 3 residues before the CDR3 terminus, with the missing tail filled in from the germline J gene. This rearrangement joins TRBV29-1 to TRBJ2-4; possible D gene TRBD1, 6 bases. The CDR3 consists of 11 residues. Germline-derived CDR1 and CDR2 are SQVTM and ANQGSEA. The sequenced part of the CDR3 DNA is TGCAGCGTGGGGACACCAGGTATT. Residues: CSVGTPGI. The CDR3 as a whole reads CSVGTPGIQYF.

Worth noting for this clone: Read coverage stops 3 residues before the CDR3 terminus; the germline J gene supplies the remainder. The chain links TRBV30 to TRBJ1-3; no clear D gene. Looked up from germline, CDR1 is GTSNPN and CDR2 is SVGIG (reference sequence). CDR3 length equals 11 residues. Trimming cost V 0 bases and J 7 bases, with 4 bases left between them. Incomplete CDR3 DNA: TGTGCCTGGAGTGTACAGAACACC. This translates into CAWSVQNT. The whole CDR3 protein is CAWSVQNTIYF.